Below, 20 T cell receptor beta chains from the same sample are listed, as sequenced in a study of shared clonotypes between healthy human individuals. The assay was immunoSEQ multiplex PCR, and TCRdb's table has in-frame clones only and misses some. The table includes 2 million to 3 million clones, 93% detected once. Sequencing was done on a sample of naive CD4+ T cells from PBMCs. Stated subset: CD45RA+ positively selected. The origin of the receptors is a man aged 18 to 35 in good health. Some clones in this sample may be carry-over from other donors' samples.

V gene TRBV28 combines with J gene TRBJ2-2, with D tentatively TRBD1 (5 bases). This CDR3 is built from 14 residues. V was trimmed by 5 bases and J by 6 bases, leaving 13 bases between them. In germline, CDR1 is MDHEN, CDR2 SYDVKM. The CDR3 nucleotides are TGTGCCAGCAGTCAGACAGTCCTGCCCGGGGAGCTGTTTTTT. Amino acids: CASSQTVLPGELFF.

The V call is TRBV6-1, the J call TRBJ1-3; TRBD1 is a possible D gene (5 bases). This CDR3 is 16 amino acids long. Germline V gene sequence: CDR1 MNHNS, CDR2 SASEGT. The germline V and J ends were trimmed by 4 bases and 0 bases, with 13 bases remaining between them. CDR3 protein: CASSVSPGSSGNTIYF. The CDR3 bases are TGTGCCAGCAGTGTTTCTCCAGGGAGCTCTGGAAACACCATATATTTT.

The J gene is TRBJ2-1, the V gene TRBV7-9, with TRBD2 as a possible D gene (5 bases). Germline V gene sequence: CDR1 SEHNR, CDR2 FQNEAQ (reference sequence). V was clipped by 1 base and J by 10 bases, with 11 bases between them. The CDR3 has 13 residues. CDR3 protein: CASSLGASGEQFF. CDR3 nucleotides: TGTGCCAGCAGCTTAGGCGCGAGCGGCGAGCAGTTCTTC.

The chain combines TRBV5-6 with TRBJ1-5, with 7 positions matching TRBD1. From germline, CDR1 is SGHDT and CDR2 YYEEEE. Trimming cost V 3 bases and J 3 bases; bases outside gene matches: 9. The CDR3 length is 16 residues. The CDR3 coding sequence is TGTGCCAGCAGCTCAAGGGGGCGGTTGGTCAATCAGCCCCAGCATTTT. Encoded protein: CASSSRGRLVNQPQHF.

The gene calls are TRBV5-1 and TRBJ2-5, with 8 positions matching TRBD2. This CDR3 has 13 amino acids. The ends lost 7 bases at V and 5 bases at J; junction bases unmatched: 7. Germline values: CDR1 SGHRS, CDR2 YFSETQ. This chain's CDR3 is CASGTGGEETQYF. The CDR3 bases are TGCGCCAGCGGAACGGGAGGGGAGGAGACCCAGTACTTC.

This clone came up once. Other DNA sequences in the sample encode the same CDR3. The chain has TRBV7-9 and TRBJ1-3, with 7 nucleotides matching TRBD1. V shed 1 base, J shed 3 bases, and the junction held 3 bases outside the gene matches. This CDR3 region has 15 residues. Germline CDR1 is SEHNR and CDR2 is FQNEAQ (reference sequence). The CDR3 sequence: CASSLGQGGGNTIYF. The CDR3 DNA reads TGTGCCAGCAGCTTAGGACAGGGCGGTGGAAACACCATATATTTT.

V usage is TRBV9 and J usage is TRBJ2-3; tentative D call: TRBD1 (6 bases). Germline V CDR1 and CDR2: SGDLS, YYNGEE. The CDR3 is 14 amino acids. V gave up 3 bases and J gave up 4 bases, with 12 bases separating them. In DNA, the CDR3 is TGTGCCAGCAGCGCCGGGACACTCCCAGATACGCAGTATTTT. Translation gives CASSAGTLPDTQYF. The full variable domain, in which reference TRBV9 and TRBJ2-3 provide the parts outside the CDR3, is DSGVTQTPKHLITATGQRVTLRCSPRSGDLSVYWYQQSLDQGLQFLIQYYNGEERAKGNILERFSAQQFPDLHSELNLSSLELGDSALYFCASSAGTLPDTQYFGPGTRLTVL.

The CDR3 bases are TGTGCCAGTAGCCGTGGAACACCTAAAGAGACCCAGTACTTC. Translated: CASSRGTPKETQYF. The chain combines TRBV2 with TRBJ2-5; D is uncertain. The CDR3 is 14 amino acids. V dropped 9 bases and J dropped 3 bases, with 17 bases sitting between them. CDR1 is SNHLY, CDR2 FYNNEI, per germline.

V gene TRBV29-1 combines with J gene TRBJ2-3, with TRBD2 matching 7 bases. The CDR3 covers 14 residues. V dropped 3 bases and J dropped 3; count of bases not matched to a gene: 6. The germline V gene has CDR1 SQVTM and CDR2 ANQGSEA. The CDR3, as DNA: TGCAGCGTTGAGGCGGGAGCTGGGACAGATACGCAGTATTTT. Translating gives CSVEAGAGTDTQYF.

The chain links TRBV5-1 to TRBJ2-7, with D possibly being TRBD1 or TRBD2 (5 bases each). The germline V gene has CDR1 SGHRS and CDR2 YFSETQ. The CDR3 runs 12 residues. V was trimmed by 2 bases and J by 7 bases, leaving 10 bases between them. DNA for the CDR3: TGCGCCAGCAGCTTCCGAGGGGAGGAGCAGTACTTC. Translated, it gives CASSFRGEEQYF.

Comment on this clone: Other DNA sequences from this sample encode an identical CDR3 as well. J is TRBJ1-1 and V is TRBV29-1; D might be TRBD1 (5 bases). Germline V CDR1 and CDR2: SQVTM, ANQGSEA. This CDR3 contains 13 residues. V lost 6 bases to trimming and J lost 2 bases, with 13 bases between them. CDR3 sequence reads: CSVLRVYNTEAFF. The CDR3 bases are TGCAGCGTCCTCAGGGTGTACAACACTGAAGCTTTCTTT.

This clone showed up just once. This chain uses TRBV5-1 with TRBJ2-5, with TRBD2 matching 13 bases. This CDR3 comprises 19 residues. With V trimmed by 4 bases and J by 4 bases, 16 bases remained unmatched. From germline, CDR1 is SGHRS and CDR2 YFSETQ. CDR3 residues: CASSRGTLTSGRSGETQYF. CDR3 DNA: TGCGCCAGCAGCCGAGGGACACTGACTAGCGGGAGGTCGGGAGAGACCCAGTACTTC.

Concerning this clone itself: Other DNA sequences within the sample encode an identical CDR3. The chain joins TRBV5-1 to TRBJ1-2; D ambiguous. Germline loops: CDR1 SGHRS, CDR2 YFSETQ. V was shortened by 4 bases and J by 2 bases, with 12 bases between the two germline ends. This CDR3 has 14 residues. This chain's CDR3 is CASSPDSVNYGYTF. The CDR3 DNA is TGCGCCAGCAGCCCAGATTCGGTCAACTATGGCTACACCTTC.

The J gene is TRBJ2-5, the V gene TRBV6-5, with 12 bases aligning to TRBD2. Losses at the gene ends were 2 bases for V and 5 bases for J; bases not matched to a gene: 3. CDR3 length: 15 amino acids. Germline CDR1 and CDR2: MNHEY and SVGAGI. CDR3 loop: CASSYMLAGGETQYF. The CDR3 region has the DNA TGTGCCAGCAGTTACATGCTAGCGGGAGGGGAGACCCAGTACTTC.

As regards this clone: Sequence at one end of the junction differs from germline and may be a read error. V and J are TRBV5-4 and TRBJ2-3; the match to TRBD2 covers 7 bases. From germline, CDR1 is SGHNT and CDR2 YYREEE (reference sequence). This CDR3 region has 15 residues. The CDR3 protein is CASSLVGGSTYTQYF. CDR3 in DNA: TGTGCCAGCAGCTTGGTGGGAGGGTCCACATATACGCAGTATTTT.

V usage is TRBV18 and J usage is TRBJ2-1; D is perhaps TRBD2 (6 bases). V was pared by 6 bases and J by 1 base, with 19 bases between. CDR3 length: 17 residues. Germline CDR1 KGHSH, CDR2 LQKENI. The CDR3 region is CASSRARSSDSYNEQFF. The CDR3 DNA follows: TGTGCCAGCTCCCGGGCCCGATCTAGCGATTCCTACAATGAGCAGTTCTTC. The whole variable domain, remainder taken from reference TRBV18 and TRBJ2-1, is NAGVMQNPRHLVRRRGQEARLRCSPMKGHSHVYWYRQLPEEGLKFMVYLQKENIIDESGMPKERFSAEFPKEGPSILRIQQVVRGDSAAYFCASSRARSSDSYNEQFFGPGTRLTVL.

J is TRBJ2-1 and V is TRBV30; a weak D match, TRBD1 (6 bases). Per germline, CDR1 GTSNPN and CDR2 SVGIG (reference sequence). V was trimmed by 0 bases and J by 8 bases, leaving 32 bases between them. This CDR3 has 20 residues. The CDR3 coding sequence is TGTGCCTGGAGTGTACTGGTGTGGGCGAGTTGGGCTCGCGAGGGGGATGAGCAGTTCTTC. This gives the protein CAWSVLVWASWAREGDEQFF.

To note about this clone: This CDR3 is also generated by other DNA sequences in the sample. The chain links TRBV28 to TRBJ1-2, with 8 bases matching TRBD1. This CDR3 is built from 13 residues. Trimming at V came to 3 bases and at J to 4 bases, leaving 1 base not matched to a gene. Germline loops: CDR1 MDHEN, CDR2 SYDVKM. CDR3 loop: CASSLQGAYGYTF. The CDR3 DNA reads as TGTGCCAGCAGTTTGCAGGGGGCCTATGGCTACACCTTC.

The V call is TRBV6-1, the J call TRBJ1-5; D gene uncertain. Trimming took off 5 bases at V and 7 bases at J, with 18 bases between the two ends. The CDR3 is 15 residues long. Germline-derived CDR1 and CDR2 are MNHNS and SASEGT. The CDR3 protein is CASSTLPMSEQPQHF. CDR3 nucleotides: TGTGCCAGCAGTACGCTTCCGATGAGCGAACAGCCCCAGCATTTT.

The chain combines TRBV28 with TRBJ2-7; D assignment may be TRBD1 or TRBD2 (5 bases each). With 6 bases removed from V and 2 bases from J, the gap between germline ends came to 17 bases. The CDR3 is 15 amino acids. Germline V gene lookup returns CDR1 MDHEN and CDR2 SYDVKM. CDR3 sequence reads: CASSSRTGTPYEQYF. CDR3 sequence (DNA): TGTGCCAGCAGCAGCCGTACCGGGACCCCCTACGAGCAGTACTTC.